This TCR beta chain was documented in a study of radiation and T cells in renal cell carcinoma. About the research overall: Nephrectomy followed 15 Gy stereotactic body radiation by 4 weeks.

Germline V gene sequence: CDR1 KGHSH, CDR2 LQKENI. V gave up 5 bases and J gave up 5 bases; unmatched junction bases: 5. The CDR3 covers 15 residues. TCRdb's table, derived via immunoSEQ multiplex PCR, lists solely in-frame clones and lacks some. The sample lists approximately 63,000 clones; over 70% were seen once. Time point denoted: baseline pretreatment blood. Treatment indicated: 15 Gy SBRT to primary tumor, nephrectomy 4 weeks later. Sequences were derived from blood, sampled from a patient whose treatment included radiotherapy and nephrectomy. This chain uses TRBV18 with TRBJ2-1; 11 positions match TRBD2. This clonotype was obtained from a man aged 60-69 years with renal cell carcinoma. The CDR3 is CASSAALAGDNEQFF. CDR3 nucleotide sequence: TGTGCCAGCTCAGCCGCACTAGCGGGGGACAATGAGCAGTTCTTC.